The rows below give T cell receptor beta chains drawn from one sample of a study of vaccination and CD4 T cells after COVID-19. No antigens are known for them. TCRdb used MiXCR to reprocess the PCR reads, holding one entry per CDR3 protein. The repertoire holds about 19,000 distinct CDR3 sequences, with about 21% as singletons. Sequencing was done on a sample of cultured CD4+ T cells from blood. The receptors stem from a human donor with COVID-19. Each CDR3 is given with its conserved first and last residue. D genes are given only for firm matches. Only some rows state a clone size, as once, few, many or a class for expanded clones.

j_call: TRBJ2-7; clone_size: NA; v_call: TRBV28; d_call: NA; cdr3_nt: TGTGCCAGCAGCGGGTCTCAGTTTTCCTACGAGCAGTACTTC; cdr3_aa: CASSGSQFSYEQYF
j_call: TRBJ1-1; clone_size: NA; v_call: TRBV5-6; d_call: NA; cdr3_nt: TGTGCCAGCAGCTTGGGTATGGATTTCGAAAACACTGAAGCTTTCTTT; cdr3_aa: CASSLGMDFENTEAFF
j_call: TRBJ1-3; clone_size: NA; v_call: TRBV2; d_call: NA; cdr3_nt: TGTGCCAGCAGTGACAGGGCGGGAAACACCATATATTTT; cdr3_aa: CASSDRAGNTIYF
j_call: TRBJ1-5; clone_size: medium-sized; v_call: TRBV12-3/TRBV12-4; d_call: TRBD1; cdr3_nt: TGTGCCAGCAGATTGACAGGGTTACTCAATCAGCCCCAGCATTTT; cdr3_aa: CASRLTGLLNQPQHF
j_call: TRBJ2-5; clone_size: NA; v_call: TRBV19; d_call: NA; cdr3_nt: TGTGCCAGTAGCCAAAAGACAGAAGAGACCCAGTACTTC; cdr3_aa: CASSQKTEETQYF
j_call: TRBJ1-4; clone_size: few; v_call: TRBV20-1; d_call: NA; cdr3_nt: TGCAGTGCTAGGATTGGGGGTAGTAATGAAAAACTGTTTTTT; cdr3_aa: CSARIGGSNEKLFF
j_call: TRBJ2-2; clone_size: NA; v_call: TRBV20-1; d_call: TRBD1; cdr3_nt: TGCAGTGCTCCGGGACAGGGGAACACCGGGGAGCTGTTTTTT; cdr3_aa: CSAPGQGNTGELFF
j_call: TRBJ1-5; clone_size: NA; v_call: TRBV5-4; d_call: NA; cdr3_nt: TGTGCCAGCAGCTTGGTACCGGACCCCAATCAGCCCCAGCATTTT; cdr3_aa: CASSLVPDPNQPQHF
j_call: TRBJ1-2; clone_size: NA; v_call: TRBV6-5; d_call: TRBD1; cdr3_nt: TGTGCCAGCAGTTACTCGGGACAGGGTAACTATGGCTACACCTTC; cdr3_aa: CASSYSGQGNYGYTF
j_call: TRBJ2-1; clone_size: few; v_call: TRBV12-5; d_call: TRBD2; cdr3_nt: TGTGCTAGTGGTTTGACTACCGGGACTAGCGGGGGGGCGGGTGAGCAGTTCTTC; cdr3_aa: CASGLTTGTSGGAGEQFF
j_call: TRBJ1-1; clone_size: NA; v_call: TRBV12-3/TRBV12-4; d_call: NA; cdr3_nt: TGTGCCAGTCCACCCCTGGGGGAAAATGAAGCTTTCTTT; cdr3_aa: CASPPLGENEAFF
j_call: TRBJ1-2; clone_size: NA; v_call: TRBV6-1; d_call: TRBD1; cdr3_nt: TGTGCCAGCAGGAACAGGGGTTCCGGCTATGGCTACACCTTC; cdr3_aa: CASRNRGSGYGYTF
j_call: TRBJ2-3; clone_size: NA; v_call: TRBV7-2; d_call: NA; cdr3_nt: TGTGCCAGCAGCTTAGCCGTTGGTGGGGGGCGAGATACGCAGTATTTT; cdr3_aa: CASSLAVGGGRDTQYF
j_call: TRBJ1-6; clone_size: NA; v_call: TRBV6-1; d_call: TRBD1; cdr3_nt: TGTGCCAGCAGTGAACTCGGACAGGGCGGGAAGCCCCTCCACTTT; cdr3_aa: CASSELGQGGKPLHF
j_call: TRBJ1-2; clone_size: NA; v_call: TRBV25-1; d_call: NA; cdr3_nt: TGTGCCAGCAGTGACTATGGAGGGGGTACATATGGCTACACCTTC; cdr3_aa: CASSDYGGGTYGYTF
j_call: TRBJ1-2; clone_size: NA; v_call: TRBV7-9; d_call: NA; cdr3_nt: TGTGCCAGCAGCTTAGCTGGCAACCAGAGGACCTATGGCTACACCTTC; cdr3_aa: CASSLAGNQRTYGYTF
j_call: TRBJ1-5; clone_size: medium-sized; v_call: TRBV27; d_call: NA; cdr3_nt: TGTGCCAGCAGTTCAGACTCTTTGGCTTTGACCCAGCATTTT; cdr3_aa: CASSSDSLALTQHF
j_call: TRBJ2-4; clone_size: NA; v_call: TRBV4-2; d_call: TRBD2; cdr3_nt: TGTGCCAGCAGCCAGGCCGGGACTAGCGGGGGGGATGGCAGAGCCAAAAACATTCAGTACTTC; cdr3_aa: CASSQAGTSGGDGRAKNIQYF
j_call: TRBJ1-2; clone_size: NA; v_call: TRBV5-8; d_call: TRBD1; cdr3_nt: TGTGCCAGCAGCCCGACAGGGGCGGGAAGTGGCTACACCTTC; cdr3_aa: CASSPTGAGSGYTF
j_call: TRBJ2-3; clone_size: medium-sized; v_call: TRBV7-3; d_call: NA; cdr3_nt: TGTGCCAGCAGCCTAGCAGATACGCAGTATTTT; cdr3_aa: CASSLADTQYF
j_call: TRBJ2-2; clone_size: NA; v_call: TRBV28; d_call: NA; cdr3_nt: TGTGCCAGCAGGACAGGGAACGGGGGCACCGGGGAGCTGTTTTTT; cdr3_aa: CASRTGNGGTGELFF
j_call: TRBJ2-1; clone_size: NA; v_call: TRBV12-3/TRBV12-4; d_call: NA; cdr3_nt: TGTGCCAGCAGTTTTGGGGGATTCCACTACAATGAGCAGTTCTTC; cdr3_aa: CASSFGGFHYNEQFF
j_call: TRBJ2-7; clone_size: NA; v_call: TRBV12-3/TRBV12-4; d_call: NA; cdr3_nt: TGTGCCAGCAGTACACAGGGGGGGACCTACGAGCAGTACTTC; cdr3_aa: CASSTQGGTYEQYF
j_call: TRBJ2-7; clone_size: NA; v_call: TRBV11-3; d_call: NA; cdr3_nt: TGTGCCAGCAGCTACGGGCCCTCCTACGAGCAGTACTTC; cdr3_aa: CASSYGPSYEQYF
j_call: TRBJ2-3; clone_size: NA; v_call: TRBV12-3/TRBV12-4; d_call: TRBD1; cdr3_nt: TGTGCCAGCAAGACGACAGGGATCCCGGATACGCAGTATTTT; cdr3_aa: CASKTTGIPDTQYF
j_call: TRBJ2-2; clone_size: NA; v_call: TRBV28; d_call: TRBD1; cdr3_nt: TGTGCCAGCAGTTTAGAAACAGGGGGTGGCACCGGGGAGCTGTTTTTT; cdr3_aa: CASSLETGGGTGELFF
j_call: TRBJ1-2; clone_size: NA; v_call: TRBV20-1; d_call: NA; cdr3_nt: TGCAGTGCTATACAGTCGGGCTACACCTTC; cdr3_aa: CSAIQSGYTF
j_call: TRBJ2-1; clone_size: NA; v_call: TRBV20-1; d_call: NA; cdr3_nt: TGCAGTGCTTTAGGCTCCCCCTTTCCAAATGAGCAGTTCTTC; cdr3_aa: CSALGSPFPNEQFF
j_call: TRBJ1-2; clone_size: medium-sized; v_call: TRBV6-1; d_call: NA; cdr3_nt: TGTGCCAGCAGAGACACAGTCTATGGCTACACCTTC; cdr3_aa: CASRDTVYGYTF
j_call: TRBJ1-3; clone_size: medium-sized; v_call: TRBV27; d_call: TRBD1; cdr3_nt: TGTGCCAGCAGTAGACAGGGGGTTGACTCTGGAAACACCATATATTTT; cdr3_aa: CASSRQGVDSGNTIYF
j_call: TRBJ1-2; clone_size: NA; v_call: TRBV6-1; d_call: TRBD1; cdr3_nt: TGTGCCAGCAGGACAGGGGGCTGGAACTATGGCTACACCTTC; cdr3_aa: CASRTGGWNYGYTF
j_call: TRBJ2-5; clone_size: few; v_call: TRBV6-1; d_call: NA; cdr3_nt: TGTGCCAGCAGGGGCGAGACCTCAGCGGAGACCCAGTACTTC; cdr3_aa: CASRGETSAETQYF
j_call: TRBJ2-7; clone_size: few; v_call: TRBV20-1; d_call: NA; cdr3_nt: TGCAGTGCTAGCGAGAGAAGCGTCTACGAGCAGTACTTC; cdr3_aa: CSASERSVYEQYF
j_call: TRBJ2-7; clone_size: NA; v_call: TRBV4-3; d_call: NA; cdr3_nt: TGCGCCAGCAGCCAAGATCACGTAAGGGGGGACAGCTCCTACGAGCAGTACTTC; cdr3_aa: CASSQDHVRGDSSYEQYF
j_call: TRBJ2-7; clone_size: few; v_call: TRBV7-8; d_call: NA; cdr3_nt: TGTGCCAGCAGCAACCGGGAAAGGACGGCGCAGTACTTC; cdr3_aa: CASSNRERTAQYF
j_call: TRBJ1-2; clone_size: few; v_call: TRBV6-1; d_call: NA; cdr3_nt: TGTGCCAGCAGGGACACACCGCCTTTGGGTGGCTACACCTTC; cdr3_aa: CASRDTPPLGGYTF
j_call: TRBJ2-7; clone_size: NA; v_call: TRBV11-3; d_call: NA; cdr3_nt: TGTGCCAGCAGTCCCACGGGACGTGGCCCCGGCGAGCAGTACTTC; cdr3_aa: CASSPTGRGPGEQYF
j_call: TRBJ1-5; clone_size: NA; v_call: TRBV6-1; d_call: TRBD1; cdr3_nt: TGTGCCAGCACCGAACAGGGGACCAATCAGCCCCAGCATTTT; cdr3_aa: CASTEQGTNQPQHF
j_call: TRBJ2-3; clone_size: few; v_call: TRBV21-1; d_call: NA; cdr3_nt: TGTGCCAGCAGAAACCCGGGACAGGGTACAGATACGCAGTATTTT; cdr3_aa: CASRNPGQGTDTQYF
j_call: TRBJ1-5; clone_size: few; v_call: TRBV5-8; d_call: NA; cdr3_nt: TGTGCCAGCAGCTTGAGAGGATTCAATCAGCCCCAGCATTTT; cdr3_aa: CASSLRGFNQPQHF
j_call: TRBJ2-6; clone_size: NA; v_call: TRBV6-1; d_call: NA; cdr3_nt: TGTGCCAGCAGTACTGGATCGTTCTCTGGGGCCAACGTCCTGACTTTC; cdr3_aa: CASSTGSFSGANVLTF
j_call: TRBJ2-1; clone_size: few; v_call: TRBV5-4; d_call: NA; cdr3_nt: TGTGCCAGCAGCACAGGGACTGGACCCTCCAATGAGCAGTTCTTC; cdr3_aa: CASSTGTGPSNEQFF
j_call: TRBJ2-7; clone_size: NA; v_call: TRBV5-6; d_call: NA; cdr3_nt: TGTGCCAGCAGCTTGGGGGGCGCCGGCTCCTACGAGCAGTACTTC; cdr3_aa: CASSLGGAGSYEQYF
j_call: TRBJ1-2; clone_size: NA; v_call: TRBV6-5; d_call: TRBD1; cdr3_nt: TGTGCCAGCAGTTACTCTTGGACAGGAGGTTATGGCTACACCTTC; cdr3_aa: CASSYSWTGGYGYTF
j_call: TRBJ2-2; clone_size: few; v_call: TRBV4-1; d_call: TRBD2; cdr3_nt: TGCGCCAGCAGCCAAGAACTAGCGGGGGTGGTGGAGCTGTTTTTT; cdr3_aa: CASSQELAGVVELFF
j_call: TRBJ1-5; clone_size: NA; v_call: TRBV5-4; d_call: TRBD1; cdr3_nt: TGTACCAGCAGCCAGGGACCGGGACAGGGAACCGGCGGCAATCAGCCCCAGCATTTT; cdr3_aa: CTSSQGPGQGTGGNQPQHF
j_call: TRBJ2-7; clone_size: NA; v_call: TRBV19; d_call: NA; cdr3_nt: TGTGCCAGTAGTGTCTGGGGGTACGAGCAGTACTTC; cdr3_aa: CASSVWGYEQYF
j_call: TRBJ2-4; clone_size: few; v_call: TRBV5-6; d_call: NA; cdr3_nt: TGTGCCAGCAGCTTGATCTCTCGCCGTGGTAGTGACATTCAGTACTTC; cdr3_aa: CASSLISRRGSDIQYF
j_call: TRBJ1-3; clone_size: few; v_call: TRBV30; d_call: NA; cdr3_nt: TGTGCCTGGAGTGTAGGGGACCCTGGAAACACCATATATTTT; cdr3_aa: CAWSVGDPGNTIYF